The T cell receptor beta chain described here comes from a study of blood T cell repertoires in COVID-19. CDR1 is GTSNPN and CDR2 is SVGIG in the germline V gene (reference sequence). There are 15 residues in the CDR3. The ends lost 1 base at V and 0 bases at J; junction bases unmatched: 2. Method: immunoSEQ multiplex PCR; TCRdb's copy keeps in-frame clones and lacks some. The sample lists roughly 200,000 clones, 75% to 90% occurring once. This TCR was recovered from a woman aged 25 to 39 who had recovered from COVID-19. The chain employs TRBV30 and TRBJ2-3, with 9 positions matching TRBD2. Specimen: PBMCs or T cells enriched from blood (not recorded which). This CDR3 is CAWSASGASTDTQYF. CDR3 bases: TGTGCCTGGAGTGCTAGCGGGGCAAGCACAGATACGCAGTATTTT.